Sequencing of this T cell receptor (beta chain) was carried out in a study of T-cell memory formation after mild COVID-19. In its sample, this clonotype was seen a few times. Trimming removed 4 bases from V and 5 bases from J; junction bases left unmatched: 6. Per the germline V gene, CDR1 is MGHRA and CDR2 is YSYEKL. The CDR3 totals 16 residues. TCRdb independently ran MiXCR on the 5' RACE reads; one entry per CDR3 protein. The table records 190,000 or so distinct CDR3 sequences, 20% to 25% of them present only once. The source is an adult woman who had mild COVID-19 (a few samples of this study predate the infection). Cell type and time point are not known. This chain joins TRBV4-1 and TRBJ2-3; the match to TRBD2 covers 13 bases. The specimen was PBMCs or a T cell subset sorted from them (not recorded which). CDR3 nucleotides: TGCGCCAGCAGCCTTTGGACTAGCGGGGGAAAAGATACGCAGTATTTT. Translating gives CASSLWTSGGKDTQYF.